Sequencing of this T cell receptor beta chain was carried out in a study of OX40 agonist ivuxolimab in advanced cancers. Study background: The treatment was a fully human IgG2 OX40 agonist, ivuxolimab.

The protocol was immunoSEQ multiplex PCR, while the TCRdb copy is restricted to in-frame clones and leaves out a portion. There are about 92,000 clones in the sample; 91% occur only once, and roughly 0.31% lies in the top ten. The CDR3 loop spans 16 amino acids. Germline lookup yields CDR1 MNHEY and CDR2 SVGAGI. The V end lost 0 bases, the J end lost 5 bases, and 16 bases lay between the germline ends. The chain combines TRBV6-5 with TRBJ1-1, with D perhaps matching TRBD1 (6 bases). The TCR was taken from an adult with an advanced solid tumor such as melanoma, head and neck, liver or kidney cancer. The material was CD4+ or CD8+ T cells sorted from blood, obtained in a trial of the OX40 agonist ivuxolimab. The CDR3 region is CASSYSGGGRRTEAFF. The DNA for the CDR3 is TGTGCCAGCAGTTACTCAGGGGGGGGGCGCAGAACTGAAGCTTTCTTT.